The clone carrying this T cell receptor beta chain was detected only a few times. This entry comes from a study of blood T cell repertoires in COVID-19. Across the study: Sites in the United States, Italy and Spain provided acute and convalescent COVID-19 samples.

The CDR3 is 13 residues long. V lost 3 bases, J lost 7 bases, and 10 bases lay in between. Germline lookup yields CDR1 SNHLY and CDR2 FYNNEI. Generated by immunoSEQ multiplex PCR, the TCRdb table keeps only in-frame clones and is missing some. The table lists about 270,000 clones, around 86% of them singletons, with around 10% in the top ten. Sequences were obtained from peripheral blood. This chain links TRBV2 with TRBJ1-5; the D gene is possibly TRBD1 (6 bases). The receptor was isolated from a man in his forties who had recovered from COVID-19. This CDR3 reads CASSEDRIQPQHF. The CDR3 DNA reads as TGTGCCAGCAGTGAGGACAGAATACAGCCCCAGCATTTT.